What follows are 9 T cell receptor beta chains derived from one specimen sequenced in a study of CD8 T cells in Susac syndrome. Random-hexamer reverse transcription was applied to roughly 0.45 to 1 ug RNA. TCRdb reprocessed the immunoSEQ multiplex PCR reads with MiXCR, giving one entry per CDR3 protein. The sample shows approximately 190,000 distinct CDR3 sequences, approximately 93% of them seen only once. The material sequenced was CD4+ T cells from PBMCs. The receptors shown here come from a human donor in good health.

The chain carries TRBV28 and TRBJ1-1; D possibly corresponds to TRBD1 (6 bases). The CDR3 runs 13 residues. The germline V gene has CDR1 MDHEN and CDR2 SYDVKM. V was trimmed by 6 bases and J by 1 base, leaving 9 bases between them. The CDR3 region is CASRQTGNTEAFF. DNA of the CDR3: TGTGCCAGCAGACAGACAGGGAACACTGAAGCTTTCTTT. The full variable domain, its missing parts supplied by reference TRBV28 and TRBJ1-1, is DVKVTQSSRYLVKRTGEKVFLECVQDMDHENMFWYRQDPGLGLRLIYFSYDVKMKEKGDIPEGYSVSREKKERFSLILESASTNQTSMYLCASRQTGNTEAFFGQGTRLTVV.

CDR3 DNA: TGTGCCAGCAGCCTACCCTCCACCCTAGCCAAAAACATTCAGTACTTC. This sequence encodes CASSLPSTLAKNIQYF. The chain couples TRBV7-2 to TRBJ2-4; no reliable D call. Germline CDR1 reads SGHTA; CDR2 reads FQGNSA. This CDR3 is built from 16 residues. V lost 5 bases, J lost 0 bases, and 14 bases lay in between.

CDR3 DNA: TGTGCCAGCAGCTTAATAGGGGATGAGCAGTTCTTC. Its translation is CASSLIGDEQFF. The chain combines TRBV7-2 with TRBJ2-1; D is possibly TRBD1 (5 bases). V lost 2 bases and J 8 bases, leaving 7 bases between the germline ends. Germline assignment: CDR1 SGHTA and CDR2 FQGNSA. This CDR3 has 12 amino acids.

The chain employs TRBV16 and TRBJ1-1, with D hard to call. Germline CDR1 is KGHSY and CDR2 is FQNENV. This CDR3 region has 11 residues. V lost 4 bases, J lost 11 bases, and 11 bases lay in between. The CDR3 DNA reads as TGTGCCAGCAGCCCTCACGACCTGGCTTTCTTT. It codes for CASSPHDLAFF.

Details on this clonotype: One end of the junction does not line up with germline, which may come from a read error. The gene calls are TRBV7-7 and TRBJ2-5; TRBD1 agrees at 11 bases. The CDR3 covers 18 residues. The germline CDR1 and CDR2 sequences are SSHAT and FNYEAQ (reference sequence). Here the CDR3 DNA reads TGTGCTAGCAGCTTAGGGACAGGGGGATCAACGAGATGGGAGACCCAGTACTTC. Amino acid sequence: CASSLGTGGSTRWETQYF.

The V and J genes are TRBV14 and TRBJ2-3; possible D gene TRBD1, 5 bases. Trimming stripped 8 bases from V and 3 bases from J, with 12 bases between. Germline V gives CDR1 SGHDN, CDR2 FVKESK. The CDR3 extends over 13 amino acids. Here the CDR3 reads CASGKQGTDTQYF. In DNA form, the CDR3 reads TGTGCCAGCGGGAAGCAGGGAACAGATACGCAGTATTTT.

The V call is TRBV12-3 or TRBV12-4, the J call TRBJ2-2, with D maybe TRBD2 (5 bases). CDR3 size: 13 residues. Between the trimmed V and J ends, which lost 5 bases and 7 bases, there was a span of 11 bases. The CDR3 loop reads CASSLIEGGELFF. The CDR3 DNA follows: TGTGCCAGCAGTCTAATCGAGGGCGGGGAGCTGTTTTTT.

The chain carries TRBV5-4 and TRBJ1-1; D gene uncertain. This CDR3 comprises 13 residues. V was trimmed by 2 bases and J by 9 bases, leaving 14 bases between them. The germline V gene encodes CDR1 SGHNT and CDR2 YYREEE (reference sequence). CDR3 in amino acids: CASSLPSASKAFF. As DNA, the CDR3 is TGTGCCAGCAGCTTACCCTCCGCCTCTAAAGCTTTCTTT.

DNA of the CDR3: TGCGCCAGCAGCTTGGGCAGCAGAAACCGAAACACCATATATTTT. Protein sequence: CASSLGSRNRNTIYF. The V gene is TRBV5-1, the J gene TRBJ1-3, with D unresolved. The CDR3 loop spans 15 amino acids. V was pared by 0 bases and J by 5 bases, with 12 bases between. Germline lookup yields CDR1 SGHRS and CDR2 YFSETQ.